The rows below give T cell receptor beta chains drawn from one sample of a study of vaccination and CD4 T cells after COVID-19. Each CDR3 protein is one row after TCRdb ran MiXCR on the PCR reads. The sample has 14,000 to 15,000 distinct CDR3 sequences; around 50% are singletons. No antigens are known for them. The sequencing used cultured CD4+ T cells from blood, collected after SARS-CoV-2 vaccination. The receptors were sampled from a human donor with COVID-19. CDR3s include the opening cysteine and the closing phenylalanine or tryptophan. Fields, in order: clone size, V gene, J gene, D gene, CDR3 protein, CDR3 DNA. The D gene is left open where the match is weak. The listing skips clone size in some rows; elsewhere it reads once, few, many or a size class.

.	TRBV11-2	TRBJ1-6	.	CASSLSFPGSSYNSPLHF	TGTGCCAGCAGCTTATCGTTCCCAGGGAGCTCCTATAATTCACCCCTCCACTTT
few	TRBV24-1	TRBJ2-2	.	CATSDYPGTGELFF	TGTGCCACCAGTGATTACCCGGGAACCGGGGAGCTGTTTTTT
.	TRBV5-1	TRBJ1-2	.	CASSGQGIGYGYTF	TGCGCCAGCAGCGGGCAGGGGATAGGGTATGGCTACACCTTC
few	TRBV6-5	TRBJ1-1	TRBD1	CASSLGGGSNTEAFF	TGTGCCAGCAGTTTAGGGGGCGGTTCGAACACTGAAGCTTTCTTT
.	TRBV20-1	TRBJ1-5	.	CSARDSRGGQPQHF	TGCAGTGCTAGAGATTCCAGGGGTGGTCAGCCCCAGCATTTT
.	TRBV30	TRBJ1-2	TRBD1	CAWRITGASAYGYTF	TGTGCCTGGAGGATAACAGGGGCCTCGGCCTATGGCTACACCTTC
.	TRBV27	TRBJ1-5	TRBD1	CASSTQGAYQPQHF	TGTGCCAGCTCAACCCAGGGGGCTTATCAGCCCCAGCATTTT
few	TRBV20-1	TRBJ1-1	.	CSATTTAEGTEAFF	TGCAGTGCTACCACCACGGCGGAGGGCACTGAAGCTTTCTTT
.	TRBV12-3/TRBV12-4	TRBJ2-1	.	CASSLGLSGSYNEQFF	TGTGCCAGCAGTTTAGGCCTTAGCGGCTCCTACAATGAGCAGTTCTTC
few	TRBV24-1	TRBJ1-1	.	CATSDRPGQAFF	TGTGCCACCAGTGACCGCCCGGGACAAGCTTTCTTT
.	TRBV6-5	TRBJ1-5	.	CASSYSLGDGQPQHF	TGTGCCAGCAGTTACTCGTTGGGGGATGGTCAGCCCCAGCATTTT
few	TRBV2	TRBJ2-7	.	CASSEGGSRGGQYF	TGTGCCAGCAGTGAAGGAGGGTCCCGGGGCGGGCAGTACTTC
.	TRBV5-1	TRBJ1-2	.	CASSLVGGDYGYTF	TGCGCCAGCAGCTTGGTTGGGGGGGACTATGGCTACACCTTC
.	TRBV11-3	TRBJ1-2	.	CASSSNPRGFANYGYTF	TGTGCCAGCAGCTCAAACCCGAGGGGCTTCGCTAACTATGGCTACACCTTC
.	TRBV20-1	TRBJ2-7	TRBD2	CSARDFGTPGGKQYF	TGCAGTGCTAGAGATTTCGGGACCCCCGGGGGGAAGCAGTACTTC
.	TRBV27	TRBJ2-7	.	CASRRGPYEQYF	TGTGCCAGCAGAAGGGGCCCTTACGAGCAGTACTTC
few	TRBV30	TRBJ1-2	TRBD1	CAWGIVTGGWDYGYTF	TGTGCCTGGGGGATTGTGACAGGGGGCTGGGACTATGGCTACACCTTC
.	TRBV20-1	TRBJ2-1	TRBD2	CSARGSGGDEQFF	TGCAGTGCTAGAGGTAGCGGGGGCGATGAGCAGTTCTTC
.	TRBV6-1	TRBJ1-5	.	CASRKGGNQPQHF	TGTGCCAGCAGGAAGGGCGGCAATCAGCCCCAGCATTTT
.	TRBV7-3	TRBJ2-6	.	CASSPRGGPGANVLTF	TGTGCCAGCAGCCCGAGGGGGGGGCCCGGGGCCAACGTCCTGACTTTC
.	TRBV7-2	TRBJ1-5	.	CASSHSHTPRANQPQHF	TGTGCCAGCAGCCACTCCCATACACCAAGGGCGAATCAGCCCCAGCATTTT
.	TRBV27	TRBJ2-1	.	CASMSGYSSYNEQFF	TGTGCCAGCATGTCTGGGTATAGCTCCTACAATGAGCAGTTCTTC
.	TRBV11-3	TRBJ2-3	.	CASSLDPRDTQYF	TGTGCCAGCAGCTTAGATCCAAGAGATACGCAGTATTTT
.	TRBV7-2	TRBJ2-2	.	CASSLEGYRKNTGELFF	TGTGCCAGCAGCTTGGAGGGCTACAGGAAGAACACCGGGGAGCTGTTTTTT
.	TRBV5-1	TRBJ2-3	.	CASKEYSSSTDTQYF	TGCGCCAGCAAGGAATACAGTTCTAGCACAGATACGCAGTATTTT
few	TRBV7-2	TRBJ1-2	.	CASSLDLGGYTF	TGTGCCAGCAGCTTAGACCTTGGGGGCTACACCTTC